These 20 T cell receptor beta chains were all obtained from the same sample, sequenced in a study of blood T cell repertoires in COVID-19. TCRdb keeps only in-frame clones here, not all; method: immunoSEQ multiplex PCR. The sample lists over 250,000 clones, over 80% seen once, with 6.3% in the top ten. Sequencing input: peripheral blood. Receptors originate from a woman in her forties or fifties with COVID-19, enrolled during active disease.

A few counts support this clone. The rearrangement joins TRBV30 to TRBJ1-6, with no clear D. The germline V gene has CDR1 GTSNPN and CDR2 SVGIG (reference sequence). Trimming pared 1 base from V and 8 bases from J, leaving 9 bases between. CDR3 size: 13 residues. Here the CDR3 DNA reads TGTGCCTGGAGTGATGTACTCTATTCACCCCTCCACTTT. Its translation is CAWSDVLYSPLHF.

The J gene is TRBJ2-7, the V gene TRBV3-1 (or the pseudogene TRBV3-2), with 7 bases matching TRBD1. The CDR3 spans 15 residues. The germline V gene has CDR1 LGHDT and CDR2 YNNKEL (reference sequence). V shed 0 bases and J 9 bases; nucleotides not matched to a gene: 11. CDR3 bases: TGTGCCAGCAGCCAAGAGTGGGACAGCCTTGGAAGGCAGTACTTC. Translating it yields CASSQEWDSLGRQYF.

CDR3 protein: CASTITGVNTEAFF. CDR3 coding DNA: TGCGCCAGCACAATCACGGGGGTGAACACTGAAGCTTTCTTT. The chain carries TRBV5-1 and TRBJ1-1, with D perhaps TRBD1 (5 bases). The germline gives CDR1 SGHRS, CDR2 YFSETQ. The CDR3 is 14 amino acids. V shed 6 bases and J shed 0 bases, with 12 bases lying between them.

The chain is built from TRBV6-5 and TRBJ2-7; perhaps TRBD1 as D (6 bases). CDR1 is MNHEY and CDR2 is SVGAGI in the germline V gene. The V end lost 6 bases, the J end lost 5 bases, and 14 bases lay between the germline ends. The CDR3 has 13 residues. The CDR3 nucleotides read TGTGCCAGCAGACGATATGGGGGCGACGAGCAGTACTTC. Protein sequence: CASRRYGGDEQYF.

This rearrangement joins TRBV5-1 to TRBJ1-1, with 12 bases aligning to TRBD1. The J segment lost 4 bases and the V segment lost 4 bases, leaving 11 bases of the junction unmatched. Germline lookup yields CDR1 SGHRS and CDR2 YFSETQ. The CDR3 consists of 17 residues. The DNA of the CDR3 is TGCGCCAGCAGCCCCGGGACAGGGGGCTGGCCGGCCACTGAAGCTTTCTTT. Its protein is CASSPGTGGWPATEAFF.

V and J are TRBV5-8 and TRBJ2-5, with TRBD1 identical over 9 bases. The V segment lost 4 bases and the J segment 2 bases; nucleotides outside the gene matches: 12. This CDR3 has 17 residues. Germline V gene lookup returns CDR1 SGHTS and CDR2 YDEGEE. The CDR3 nucleotides are TGTGCCAGCAGCCAAACCGGGACAGGGAAAAGGCAAGAGACCCAGTACTTC. Protein product: CASSQTGTGKRQETQYF. Complete variable domain (other parts from reference TRBV5-8 and TRBJ2-5): EAGVTQSPTHLIKTRGQQATLRCSPISGHTSVYWYQQALGLGLQFLLWYDEGEERNRGNFPPRFSGRQFPNYSSELNVNALELEDSALYLCASSQTGTGKRQETQYFGPGTRLLVL.

The rearrangement uses TRBV18 and TRBJ2-5, with TRBD1 matching 11 bases. The germline V gene encodes CDR1 KGHSH and CDR2 LQKENI. The CDR3 is 14 residues long. With V trimmed by 4 bases and J by 3 bases, 1 base remained unmatched. This CDR3 is CASSRDRGKETQYF. For the CDR3, the DNA is TGTGCCAGCTCACGGGACAGGGGGAAAGAGACCCAGTACTTC.

The rearrangement joins TRBV30 to TRBJ1-1; D is uncertain. V shed 5 bases and J shed 4 bases, with 8 bases lying between them. This CDR3 has 11 residues. Germline V gene lookup returns CDR1 GTSNPN and CDR2 SVGIG (reference sequence). CDR3: CAWGRATEAFF. The DNA for the CDR3 is TGTGCCTGGGGGAGGGCCACTGAAGCTTTCTTT.

The rearrangement joins TRBV11-3 to TRBJ2-7; tentative D call: TRBD1 (6 bases). CDR1 is SGHNT and CDR2 is YENEEA in the germline V gene. The CDR3 contains 14 residues. V was trimmed by 0 bases and J by 1 base, leaving 7 bases between them. For the CDR3, the DNA is TGTGCCAGCAGCTTAGACGGACAGTCCTACGAGCAGTACTTC. This translates into CASSLDGQSYEQYF.

In its sample, this clone was seen a few times. V gene TRBV5-1 combines with J gene TRBJ2-3, with 10 bases identical to TRBD2. CDR1 SGHRS and CDR2 YFSETQ come from the germline V gene. This CDR3 contains 15 residues. The trim removed 2 bases at V and 6 bases at J, leaving 6 bases unmatched. CDR3 sequence reads: CASSLSGREWDTQYF. As DNA, the CDR3 is TGCGCCAGCAGCTTAAGCGGGAGGGAATGGGATACGCAGTATTTT.

The chain joins TRBV30 to TRBJ2-2, with unresolved D. The CDR3 has 15 residues. Trimming removed 2 bases from V and 3 bases from J, with 13 bases in between. In germline, CDR1 is GTSNPN, CDR2 SVGIG (reference sequence). As DNA, the CDR3 is TGTGCCTGGAGTTCCCTTTCACTCTACACCGGGGAGCTGTTTTTT. Translated, it gives CAWSSLSLYTGELFF.

The rearrangement joins TRBV4-3 to TRBJ1-2; TRBD1 might be the D (6 bases). The V end was cut by 0 bases, the J end by 4 bases, with 15 bases between. The germline gives CDR1 LGHNA, CDR2 YSLEER. The CDR3 totals 16 residues. The CDR3 bases are TGCGCCAGCAGCCAAGATCTCGGCAGGGGACGCTATGGCTACACCTTC. Residues: CASSQDLGRGRYGYTF.

This clone was found once. The chain combines TRBV29-1 with TRBJ2-2; D may be TRBD2 (5 bases). This CDR3 is 14 amino acids long. V dropped 4 bases and J dropped 0 bases, with 9 bases sitting between them. Germline V gene data show CDR1 as SQVTM and CDR2 as ANQGSEA. The CDR3 DNA sequence: TGCAGCGTTGCCTGGGAGTCGAACACCGGGGAGCTGTTTTTT. Protein product: CSVAWESNTGELFF.

The chain recombines TRBV10-3 with TRBJ1-2, with unresolved D. V was pared by 0 bases and J by 4 bases, with 9 bases between. CDR1 is ENHRY and CDR2 is SYGVKD in the germline V gene. The CDR3 length is 14 residues. The CDR3 DNA reads TGTGCCATCAGTGAGTCCGGGTTGAGCTATGGCTACACCTTC. This encodes CAISESGLSYGYTF.

The rearrangement links TRBV7-9 to TRBJ2-1, with 7 bases that match TRBD2. Germline V gives CDR1 SEHNR, CDR2 FQNEAQ (reference sequence). This CDR3 region has 13 residues. The CDR3 reads CAGGRESYNEQFF. CDR3 bases: TGTGCTGGCGGGCGGGAGTCCTACAATGAGCAGTTCTTC. Combining the CDR3 with reference TRBV7-9 and TRBJ2-1 gives the whole variable domain DTGVSQNPRHKITKRGQNVTFRCDPISEHNRLYWYRQTLGQGPEFLTYFQNEAQLEKSRLLSDRFSAERPKGSFSTLEIQRTEQGDSAMYLCAGGRESYNEQFFGPGTRLTVL.

The chain links TRBV7-9 to TRBJ1-4; 11 positions agree with TRBD1. The CDR3 loop spans 15 amino acids. CDR1 is SEHNR, CDR2 FQNEAQ, per germline (reference sequence). V lost 5 bases and J lost 10; bases outside the gene matches: 9. The CDR3 DNA is TGTGCCAGCAGCCCAGGGACAGGGGGAAGCGGAAAACTGTTTTTT. Its translation is CASSPGTGGSGKLFF. Combining the CDR3 with reference TRBV7-9 and TRBJ1-4 gives the whole variable domain DTGVSQNPRHKITKRGQNVTFRCDPISEHNRLYWYRQTLGQGPEFLTYFQNEAQLEKSRLLSDRFSAERPKGSFSTLEIQRTEQGDSAMYLCASSPGTGGSGKLFFGSGTQLSVL.

This clone was counted only a few times. This rearrangement joins TRBV6-1 to TRBJ1-2; D may be TRBD1 (5 bases). Germline assignment: CDR1 MNHNS and CDR2 SASEGT. V gave up 3 bases and J gave up 5 bases, with 13 bases separating them. This CDR3 is 14 amino acids long. CDR3 sequence reads: CASSDRAARYGYTF. Written as DNA, the CDR3 is TGTGCCAGCAGTGACAGGGCGGCGCGGTATGGCTACACCTTC.

The rearrangement links TRBV30 to TRBJ2-1, with 12 nucleotides matching TRBD2. Germline CDR1 and CDR2: GTSNPN and SVGIG (reference sequence). The CDR3 consists of 14 residues. Trimming cost V 4 bases and J 6 bases; bases outside gene matches: 4. The CDR3 region has the DNA TGTGCCTGGAAACTAGCGGGAGGTCTCAATGAGCAGTTCTTC. Its protein product is CAWKLAGGLNEQFF. The variable domain in full, with the rest retrieved from reference TRBV30 and TRBJ2-1, is SQTIHQWPATLVQPVGSPLSLECTVEGTSNPNLYWYRQAAGRGLQLLFYSVGIGQISSEVPQNLSASRPQDRQFILSSKKLLLSDSGFYLCAWKLAGGLNEQFFGPGTRLTVL.

This chain links TRBV13 with TRBJ2-6, with D hard to call. The CDR3 has 13 amino acids. CDR1 is PRHDT, CDR2 FYEKMQ, per germline (reference sequence). V was shortened by 5 bases and J by 0 bases, with 2 bases between the two germline ends. In DNA, the CDR3 is TGTGCCAGCAGCCGCTCTGGGGCCAACGTCCTGACTTTC. Translating it yields CASSRSGANVLTF.

The chain combines TRBV5-1 with TRBJ1-4; tentatively, D is TRBD1 (5 bases). Trimming removed 9 bases at V and 4 bases at J, with 10 bases between. The CDR3 length is 12 residues. Germline loops: CDR1 SGHRS, CDR2 YFSETQ. The CDR3 nucleotides read TGCGCCAATAGGGGAGGTAATGAAAAACTGTTTTTT. Protein product: CANRGGNEKLFF.